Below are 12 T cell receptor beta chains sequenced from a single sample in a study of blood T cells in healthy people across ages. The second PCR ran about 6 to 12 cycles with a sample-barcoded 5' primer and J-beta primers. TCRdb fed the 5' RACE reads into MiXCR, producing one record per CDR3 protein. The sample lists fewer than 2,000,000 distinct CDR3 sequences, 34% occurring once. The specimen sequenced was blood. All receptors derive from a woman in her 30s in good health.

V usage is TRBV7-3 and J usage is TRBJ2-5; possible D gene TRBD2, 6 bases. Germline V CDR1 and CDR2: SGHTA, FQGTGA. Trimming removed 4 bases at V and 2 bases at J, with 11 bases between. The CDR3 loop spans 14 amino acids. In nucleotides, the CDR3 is TGTGCCAGCAGCTCAATGGGGGGACAAGAGACCCAGTACTTC. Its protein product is CASSSMGGQETQYF.

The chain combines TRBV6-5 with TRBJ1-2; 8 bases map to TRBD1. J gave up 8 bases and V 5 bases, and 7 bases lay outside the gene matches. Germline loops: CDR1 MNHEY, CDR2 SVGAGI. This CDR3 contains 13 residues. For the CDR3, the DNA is TGTGCCAGCAGTCCGACAGGGGATCTCGGCTACACCTTC. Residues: CASSPTGDLGYTF.

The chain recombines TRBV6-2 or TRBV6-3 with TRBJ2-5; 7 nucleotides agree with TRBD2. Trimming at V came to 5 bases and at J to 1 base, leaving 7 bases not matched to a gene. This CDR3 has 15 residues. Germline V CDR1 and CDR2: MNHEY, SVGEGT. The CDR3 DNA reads TGTGCCAGCAGTCAATGGGGAGGGAGCCAAGAGACCCAGTACTTC. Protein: CASSQWGGSQETQYF.

The CDR3 loop is CASSQEPSGSTGANVLTF. As DNA, the CDR3 is TGCGCCAGCAGCCAAGAGCCTAGCGGGAGTACTGGGGCCAACGTCCTGACTTTC. The chain employs TRBV4-1 and TRBJ2-6; 10 nucleotides match TRBD2. The CDR3 is 18 amino acids. Germline V gene lookup returns CDR1 MGHRA and CDR2 YSYEKL. V shed 0 bases, J shed 2 bases, and the junction held 4 bases outside the gene matches.

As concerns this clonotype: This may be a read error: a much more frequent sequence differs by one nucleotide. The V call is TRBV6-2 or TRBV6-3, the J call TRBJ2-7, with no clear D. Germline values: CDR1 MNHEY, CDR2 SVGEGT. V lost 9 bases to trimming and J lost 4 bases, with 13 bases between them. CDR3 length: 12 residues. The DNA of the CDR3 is TGTGCCAGGCGTCGACTGGATTACGAGCAGTACTTC. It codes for CARRRLDYEQYF.

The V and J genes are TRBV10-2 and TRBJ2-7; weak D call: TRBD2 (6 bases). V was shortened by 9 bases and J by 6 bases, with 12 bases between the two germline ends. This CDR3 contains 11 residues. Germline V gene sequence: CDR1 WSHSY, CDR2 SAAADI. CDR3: CASGGEGEQYF. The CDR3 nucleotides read TGCGCCAGTGGCGGGGAAGGCGAGCAGTACTTC.

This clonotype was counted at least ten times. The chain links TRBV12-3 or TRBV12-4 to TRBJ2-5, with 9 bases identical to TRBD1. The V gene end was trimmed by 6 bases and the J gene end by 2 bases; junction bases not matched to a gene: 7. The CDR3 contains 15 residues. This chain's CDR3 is CASSPGQGKQETQYF. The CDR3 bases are TGTGCCAGCAGCCCGGGACAGGGAAAGCAAGAGACCCAGTACTTC.

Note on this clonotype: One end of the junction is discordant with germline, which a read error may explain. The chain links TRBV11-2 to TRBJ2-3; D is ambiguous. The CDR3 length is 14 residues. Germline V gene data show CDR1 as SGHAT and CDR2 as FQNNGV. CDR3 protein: CASSFPHSTDMQYF. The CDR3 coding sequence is TGTGCCAGCAGCTTCCCCCATAGCACAGATATGCAGTATTTT.

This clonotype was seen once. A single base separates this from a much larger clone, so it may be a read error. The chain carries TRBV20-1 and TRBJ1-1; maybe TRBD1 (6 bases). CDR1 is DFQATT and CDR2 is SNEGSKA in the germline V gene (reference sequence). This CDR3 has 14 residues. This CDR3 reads CSASQGWANTKAFF. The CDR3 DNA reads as TGCAGTGCTAGTCAGGGGTGGGCGAACACTAAAGCTTTCTTT.

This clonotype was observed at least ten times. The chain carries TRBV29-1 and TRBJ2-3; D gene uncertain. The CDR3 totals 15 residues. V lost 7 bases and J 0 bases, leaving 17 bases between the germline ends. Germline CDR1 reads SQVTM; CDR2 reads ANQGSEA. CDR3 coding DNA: TGCAGCGCGGTTGCCCCACGAACTAGCACAGATACGCAGTATTTT. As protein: CSAVAPRTSTDTQYF.

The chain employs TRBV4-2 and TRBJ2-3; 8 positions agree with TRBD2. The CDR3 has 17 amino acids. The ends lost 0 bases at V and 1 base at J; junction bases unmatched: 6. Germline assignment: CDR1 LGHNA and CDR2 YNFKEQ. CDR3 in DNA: TGTGCCAGCAGCCAAGATTCGGCGGGAGGAGGCACAGATACGCAGTATTTT. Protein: CASSQDSAGGGTDTQYF.

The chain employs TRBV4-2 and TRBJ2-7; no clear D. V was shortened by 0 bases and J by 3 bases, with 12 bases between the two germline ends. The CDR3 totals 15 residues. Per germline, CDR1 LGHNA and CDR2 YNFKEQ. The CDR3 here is CASSQDLRVIYEQYF. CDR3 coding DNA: TGTGCCAGCAGCCAAGATCTCAGAGTTATCTACGAGCAGTACTTC.